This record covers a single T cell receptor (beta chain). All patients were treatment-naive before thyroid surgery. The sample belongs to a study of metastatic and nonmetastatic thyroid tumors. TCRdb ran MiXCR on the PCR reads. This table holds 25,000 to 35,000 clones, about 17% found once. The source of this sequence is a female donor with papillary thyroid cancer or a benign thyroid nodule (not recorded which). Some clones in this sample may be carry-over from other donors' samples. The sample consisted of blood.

The CDR3 loop is CASSLPGQFNTGELFF. For the CDR3, the DNA is TGTGCCAGCAGTCTCCCGGGACAGTTTAACACCGGGGAGCTGTTTTTT. V is TRBV28 and J is TRBJ2-2, with TRBD1 identical over 7 bases. This CDR3 region has 16 residues. The germline gives CDR1 MDHEN, CDR2 SYDVKM. J was trimmed by 2 bases and V by 5 bases; bases with no gene match: 8. The variable domain in full, completed from reference TRBV28 and TRBJ2-2, reads DVKVTQSSRYLVKRTGEKVFLECVQDMDHENMFWYRQDPGLGLRLIYFSYDVKMKEKGDIPEGYSVSREKKERFSLILESASTNQTSMYLCASSLPGQFNTGELFFGEGSRLTVL.